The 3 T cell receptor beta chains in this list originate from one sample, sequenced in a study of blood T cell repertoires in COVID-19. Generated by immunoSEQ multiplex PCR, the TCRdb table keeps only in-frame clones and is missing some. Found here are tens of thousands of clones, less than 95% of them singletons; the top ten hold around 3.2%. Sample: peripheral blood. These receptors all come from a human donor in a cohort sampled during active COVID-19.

This CDR3 is CASSLDVLVYQETQYF. The DNA of the CDR3 is TGTGCCAGCAGCTTAGATGTTCTCGTGTACCAAGAGACCCAGTACTTC. The chain carries TRBV11-2 and TRBJ2-5; D is uncertain. The CDR3 is made up of 16 amino acids. V lost 0 bases, J lost 0 bases, and 11 bases lay in between. The V gene's germline CDR1 is SGHAT and CDR2 FQNNGV.

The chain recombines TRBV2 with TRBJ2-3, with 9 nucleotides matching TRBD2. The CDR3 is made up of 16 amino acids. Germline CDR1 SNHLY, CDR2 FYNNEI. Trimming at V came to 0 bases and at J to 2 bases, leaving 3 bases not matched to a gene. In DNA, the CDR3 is TGTGCCAGCAGTGAAGCTCTAGCGGGATTCACAGATACGCAGTATTTT. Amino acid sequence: CASSEALAGFTDTQYF.

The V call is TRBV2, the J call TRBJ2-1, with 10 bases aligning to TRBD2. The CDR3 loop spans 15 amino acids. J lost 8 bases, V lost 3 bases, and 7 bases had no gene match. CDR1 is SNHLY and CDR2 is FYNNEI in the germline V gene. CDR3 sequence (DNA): TGTGCCAGCAGTGATTGGCTAGCGGGAGAAGATGAGCAGTTCTTC. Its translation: CASSDWLAGEDEQFF.